At least ten counts were recorded for the clone carrying this T cell receptor (beta chain). The sample comes from a study of T cells in Graves' hyperthyroidism and ophthalmopathy. The TCR beta CDR3 regions underwent amplification using RNA transcripts as the source. The TCR CDR3 was amplified in a first-round RT-PCR using the HTBI primer set. TCRdb used MiXCR to reprocess the multiplex PCR reads, holding one entry per CDR3 protein. The sample holds about 600,000 distinct CDR3 sequences, 15% to 20% seen once. At least 3 on the Clinical Activity Score was recorded for ophthalmopathy patients, who also had NOSPECS grade at least 4 and duration under 3 months. Orbital computed tomography, thyroid ultrasound, serum thyroxine and TRAb, and clinical symptoms together informed the diagnoses. The CDR3 is made up of 13 amino acids. From germline, CDR1 is SGHRS and CDR2 YFSETQ. Between the trimmed V and J ends, which lost 5 bases and 0 bases, there was a span of 9 bases.

V is TRBV5-1 and J is TRBJ2-7; no clear D. This sequence originates from a woman in her forties with Graves' ophthalmopathy. Material for sequencing was blood. In DNA form, the CDR3 reads TGCGCCAGCAGGGGGATGAGCTCCTACGAGCAGTACTTC. Translating gives CASRGMSSYEQYF.